This T cell receptor beta chain was sequenced for a study of T cells in Graves' hyperthyroidism and ophthalmopathy. The table lists this clonotype with many counts. Patients were aged 18 to 65, had disease duration under 2 months, and had newly diagnosed hyperthyroidism. A patient was excluded if there was uncontrolled infection, other autoimmune disease, pregnancy or lactation. There were TCR beta CDR3 regions amplified from RNA transcripts. The HTBI primer set drove a first-round RT-PCR of the TCR CDR3. TCRdb redid the calling of the multiplex PCR reads with MiXCR, one entry per CDR3 protein. The sample gives about 480,000 distinct CDR3 sequences, approximately 15% of which show up once; over 15% is in the top ten. The CDR3 is 15 amino acids. The germline V gene has CDR1 SGHRS and CDR2 YFSETQ. The V end was cut by 5 bases, the J end by 3 bases, with 16 bases between.

The sequenced sample was blood. This receptor was identified in a woman aged 18 to 35 with Graves' hyperthyroidism. The chain uses TRBV5-1 and TRBJ2-3; possibly TRBD1 for D (5 bases). CDR3 bases: TGCGCCAGCAGGAAGGACACCTCAGAGACAGATACGCAGTATTTT. Translation: CASRKDTSETDTQYF.